This T cell receptor beta chain is from a study of vaccination and CD4 T cells after COVID-19. In the study overall: Cells were stimulated with overlapping spike peptide pools from SARS-CoV-2, HCoV-NL63, HCoV-OC43 and HCoV-229E. The study, taken as a whole, reports: Median SARS-CoV-2-reactive clonotype numbers went from 21 to 38; this increase was not significant.

The Oncomine TCR Beta short-read assay was what sequenced the DNA obtained from cultured CD4+ T cells. It was cultured CD4+ T cells from which genomic DNA was extracted. TCRdb passed the PCR reads through MiXCR, listing each CDR3 protein once. This table holds 7,200 or so distinct CDR3 sequences, approximately 57% found once. As for treatment: roughly ten-day PBMC culture with coronavirus spike peptide pools or control peptides (ViraFEST assay). With 3 bases clipped from V and 4 bases from J, the junction kept 9 bases outside the gene matches. Germline V gene lookup returns CDR1 DFQATT and CDR2 SNEGSKA (reference sequence). The CDR3 loop spans 15 amino acids. About this clonotype: Its antigen is as yet unknown.

The clonotype originates from a human donor who had recovered from COVID-19. This rearrangement joins TRBV20-1 to TRBJ1-5; 7 bases agree with TRBD1. Sequenced input: CD4+ T cells from blood, cultured in vitro. The CDR3 DNA is TGCAGTGCTAGTCGAATCGGGACAGAGAATCAGCCCCAGCATTTT. This sequence encodes CSASRIGTENQPQHF.